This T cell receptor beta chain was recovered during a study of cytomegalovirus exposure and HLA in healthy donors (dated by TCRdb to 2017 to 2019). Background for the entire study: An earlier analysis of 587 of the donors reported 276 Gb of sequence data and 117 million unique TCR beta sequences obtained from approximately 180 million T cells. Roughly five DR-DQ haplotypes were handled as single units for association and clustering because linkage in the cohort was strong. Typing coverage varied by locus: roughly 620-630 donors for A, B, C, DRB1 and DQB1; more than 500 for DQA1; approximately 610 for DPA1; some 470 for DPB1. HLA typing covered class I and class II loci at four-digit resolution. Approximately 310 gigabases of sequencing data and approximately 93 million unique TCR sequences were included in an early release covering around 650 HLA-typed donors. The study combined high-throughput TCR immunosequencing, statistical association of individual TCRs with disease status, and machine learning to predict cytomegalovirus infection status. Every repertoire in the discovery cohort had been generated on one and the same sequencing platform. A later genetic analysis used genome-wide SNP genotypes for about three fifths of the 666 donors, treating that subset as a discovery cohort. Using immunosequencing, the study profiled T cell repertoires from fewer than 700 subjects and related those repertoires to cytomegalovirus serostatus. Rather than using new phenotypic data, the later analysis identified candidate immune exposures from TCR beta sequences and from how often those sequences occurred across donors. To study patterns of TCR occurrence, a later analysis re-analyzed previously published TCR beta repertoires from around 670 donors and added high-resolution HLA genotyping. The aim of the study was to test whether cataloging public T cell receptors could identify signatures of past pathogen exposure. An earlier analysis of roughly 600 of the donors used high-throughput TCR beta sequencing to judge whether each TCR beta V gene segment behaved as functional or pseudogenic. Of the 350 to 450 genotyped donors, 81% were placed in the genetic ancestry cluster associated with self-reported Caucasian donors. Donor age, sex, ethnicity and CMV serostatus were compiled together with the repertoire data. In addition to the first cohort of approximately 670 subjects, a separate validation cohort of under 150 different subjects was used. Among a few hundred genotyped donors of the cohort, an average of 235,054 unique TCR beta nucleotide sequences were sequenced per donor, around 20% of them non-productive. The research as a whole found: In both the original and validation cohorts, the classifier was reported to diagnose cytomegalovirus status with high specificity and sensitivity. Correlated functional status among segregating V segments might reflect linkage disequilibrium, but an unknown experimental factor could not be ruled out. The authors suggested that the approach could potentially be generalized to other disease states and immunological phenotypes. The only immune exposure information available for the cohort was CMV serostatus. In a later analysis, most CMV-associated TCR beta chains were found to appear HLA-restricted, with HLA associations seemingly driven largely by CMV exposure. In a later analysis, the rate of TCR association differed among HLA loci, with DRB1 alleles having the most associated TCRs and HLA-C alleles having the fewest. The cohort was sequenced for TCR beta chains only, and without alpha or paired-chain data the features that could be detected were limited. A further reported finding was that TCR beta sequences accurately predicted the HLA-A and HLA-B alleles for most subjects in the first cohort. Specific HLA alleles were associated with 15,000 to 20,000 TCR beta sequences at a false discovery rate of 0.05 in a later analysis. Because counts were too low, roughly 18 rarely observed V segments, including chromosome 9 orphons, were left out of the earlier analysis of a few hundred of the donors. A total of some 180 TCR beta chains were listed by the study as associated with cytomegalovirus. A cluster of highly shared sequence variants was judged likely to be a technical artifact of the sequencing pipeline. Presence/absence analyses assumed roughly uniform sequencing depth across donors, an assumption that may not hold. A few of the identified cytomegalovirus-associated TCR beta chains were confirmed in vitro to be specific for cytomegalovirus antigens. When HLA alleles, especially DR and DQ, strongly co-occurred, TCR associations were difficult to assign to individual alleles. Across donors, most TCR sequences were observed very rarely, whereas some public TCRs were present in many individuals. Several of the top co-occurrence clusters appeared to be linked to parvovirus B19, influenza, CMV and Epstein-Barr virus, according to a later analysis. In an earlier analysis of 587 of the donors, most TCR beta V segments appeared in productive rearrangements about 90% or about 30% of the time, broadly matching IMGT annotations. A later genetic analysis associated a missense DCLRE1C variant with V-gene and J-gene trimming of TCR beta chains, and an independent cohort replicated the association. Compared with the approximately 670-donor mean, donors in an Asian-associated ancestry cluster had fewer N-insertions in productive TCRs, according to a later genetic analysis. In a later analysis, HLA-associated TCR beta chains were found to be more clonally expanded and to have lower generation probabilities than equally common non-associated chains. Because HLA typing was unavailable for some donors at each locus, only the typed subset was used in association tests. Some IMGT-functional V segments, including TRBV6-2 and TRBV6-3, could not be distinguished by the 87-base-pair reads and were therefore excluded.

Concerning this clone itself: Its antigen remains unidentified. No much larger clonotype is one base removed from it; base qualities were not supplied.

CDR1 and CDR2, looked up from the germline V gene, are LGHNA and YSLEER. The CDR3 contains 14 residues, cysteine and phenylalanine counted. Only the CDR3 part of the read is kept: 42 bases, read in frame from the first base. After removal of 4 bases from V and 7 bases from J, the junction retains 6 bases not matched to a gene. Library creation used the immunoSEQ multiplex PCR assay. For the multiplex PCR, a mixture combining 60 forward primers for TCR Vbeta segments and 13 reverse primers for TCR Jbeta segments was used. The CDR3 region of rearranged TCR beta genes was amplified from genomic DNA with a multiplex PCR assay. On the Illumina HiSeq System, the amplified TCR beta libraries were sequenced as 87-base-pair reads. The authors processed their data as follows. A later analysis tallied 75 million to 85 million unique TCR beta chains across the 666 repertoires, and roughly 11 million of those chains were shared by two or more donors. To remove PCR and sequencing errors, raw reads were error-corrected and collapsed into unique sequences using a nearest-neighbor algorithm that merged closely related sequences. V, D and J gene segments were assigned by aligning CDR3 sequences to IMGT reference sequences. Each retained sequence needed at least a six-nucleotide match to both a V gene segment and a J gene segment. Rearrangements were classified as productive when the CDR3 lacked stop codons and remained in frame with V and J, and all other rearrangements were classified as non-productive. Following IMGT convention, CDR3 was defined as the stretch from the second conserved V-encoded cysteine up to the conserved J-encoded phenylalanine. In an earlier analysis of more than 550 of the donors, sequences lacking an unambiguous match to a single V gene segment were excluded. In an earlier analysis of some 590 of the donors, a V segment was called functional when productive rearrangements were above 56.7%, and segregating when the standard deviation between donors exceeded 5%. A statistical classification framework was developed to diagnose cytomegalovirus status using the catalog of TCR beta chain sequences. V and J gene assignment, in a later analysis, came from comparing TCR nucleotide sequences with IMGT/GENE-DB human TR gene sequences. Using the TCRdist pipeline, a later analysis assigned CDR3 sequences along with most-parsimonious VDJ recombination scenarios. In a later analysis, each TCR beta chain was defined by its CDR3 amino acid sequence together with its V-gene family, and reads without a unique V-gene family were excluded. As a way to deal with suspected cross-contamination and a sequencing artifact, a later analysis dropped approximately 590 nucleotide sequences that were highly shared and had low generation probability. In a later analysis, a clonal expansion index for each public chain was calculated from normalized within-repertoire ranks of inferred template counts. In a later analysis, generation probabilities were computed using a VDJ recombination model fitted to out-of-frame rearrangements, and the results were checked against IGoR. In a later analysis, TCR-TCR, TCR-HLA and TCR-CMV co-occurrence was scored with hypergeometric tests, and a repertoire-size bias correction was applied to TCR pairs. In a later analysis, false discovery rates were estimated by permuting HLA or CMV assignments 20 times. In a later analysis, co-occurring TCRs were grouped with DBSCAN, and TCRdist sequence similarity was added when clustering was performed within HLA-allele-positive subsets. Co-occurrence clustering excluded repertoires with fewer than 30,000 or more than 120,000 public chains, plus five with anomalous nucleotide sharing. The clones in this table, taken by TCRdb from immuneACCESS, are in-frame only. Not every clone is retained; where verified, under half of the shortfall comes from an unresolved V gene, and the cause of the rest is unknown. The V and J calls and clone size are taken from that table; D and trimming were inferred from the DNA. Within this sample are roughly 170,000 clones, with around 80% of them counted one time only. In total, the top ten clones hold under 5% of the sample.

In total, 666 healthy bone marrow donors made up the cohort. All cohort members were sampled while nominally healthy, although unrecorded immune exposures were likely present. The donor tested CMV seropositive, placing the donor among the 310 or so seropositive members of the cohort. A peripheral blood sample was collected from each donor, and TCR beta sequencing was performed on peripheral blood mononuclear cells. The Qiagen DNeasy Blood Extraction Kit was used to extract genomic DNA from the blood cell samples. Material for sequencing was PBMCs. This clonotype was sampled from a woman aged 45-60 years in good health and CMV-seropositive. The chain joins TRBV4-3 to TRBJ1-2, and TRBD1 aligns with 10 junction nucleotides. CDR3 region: CASSLTTGGGGYTF. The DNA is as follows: TGCGCCAGCAGCCTGACGACAGGGGGCGGTGGCTACACCTTC.